Listed here are 6 T cell receptor beta chains from one sample, sequenced in a study of shared clonotypes between healthy human individuals. Sequencing was performed with immunoSEQ multiplex PCR; in TCRdb, only in-frame clones are kept and a portion is missing. The sample lists approximately 2,000,000 clones; roughly 90% were seen once. The sequenced sample consisted of naive CD4+ T cells from PBMCs. Subset here: CD45RA+ positively selected. These receptors all come from a man aged 18 to 29 in good health. Some clones in this sample may be carry-over from other donors' samples.

The chain couples TRBV11-2 to TRBJ2-1, with 7 bases that match TRBD2. The CDR3 length is 17 residues. Germline V gene lookup returns CDR1 SGHAT and CDR2 FQNNGV. The V gene end was trimmed by 5 bases and the J gene end by 8 bases; junction bases not matched to a gene: 18. Here the CDR3 reads CASSTFPAGAISDEQFF. DNA for the CDR3: TGTGCCAGCAGCACATTCCCTGCGGGAGCCATCAGCGATGAGCAGTTCTTC.

Remarks on this clone: Compared with germline, one end of the junction differs, possibly owing to a read error. The rearrangement links TRBV7-2 to TRBJ2-6; D is tentatively TRBD1 or TRBD2 (5 bases each). The germline V gene encodes CDR1 SGHTA and CDR2 FQGNSA. This CDR3 comprises 15 residues. The CDR3 DNA is TGTGCCAGCAGCCTGGGACCGCCTGGGACCAACGTCCTGACTTTC. Its protein product is CASSLGPPGTNVLTF.

The V call is TRBV6-5, the J call TRBJ1-6, with a possible D match to TRBD1 (6 bases). CDR3 length: 15 residues. Germline values: CDR1 MNHEY, CDR2 SVGAGI. V gave up 0 bases and J gave up 7 bases, with 10 bases separating them. DNA for the CDR3: TGTGCCAGCAGTTACTCCGGACAGCAGAATTCACCCCTCCACTTT. Encoded protein: CASSYSGQQNSPLHF.

The gene calls are TRBV29-1 and TRBJ2-3, with TRBD1 matching over 8 bases. There are 15 residues in the CDR3. CDR1 and CDR2 (germline): SQVTM, ANQGSEA. With V trimmed by 6 bases and J by 2 bases, 10 bases remained unmatched. The CDR3 region is CSVQGATGNTDTQYF. The DNA of the CDR3 is TGCAGCGTCCAGGGGGCGACCGGGAACACAGATACGCAGTATTTT.

V is TRBV5-6 and J is TRBJ2-7; possible D gene TRBD2, 5 bases. The CDR3 extends over 16 amino acids. CDR1 is SGHDT, CDR2 YYEEEE, per germline. V shed 4 bases and J shed 1 base, with 18 bases lying between them. CDR3 in amino acids: CASSLASPGFSYEQYF. CDR3 nucleotide sequence: TGTGCCAGCAGCCTTGCTAGCCCCGGTTTTTCCTACGAGCAGTACTTC. Supplemented by reference TRBV5-6 and TRBJ2-7, the full variable domain reads DAGVTQSPTHLIKTRGQQVTLRCSPKSGHDTVSWYQQALGQGPQFIFQYYEEEERQRGNFPDRFSGHQFPNYSSELNVNALLLGDSALYLCASSLASPGFSYEQYFGPGTRLTVT.

The chain joins TRBV10-3 to TRBJ2-7, with D possibly being TRBD1 (6 bases). This CDR3 has 14 amino acids. Trimming stripped 10 bases from V and 3 bases from J, with 19 bases between. CDR1 is ENHRY and CDR2 is SYGVKD in the germline V gene. The CDR3 region is CATRPGVGGYEQYF. The DNA for the CDR3 is TGTGCCACGCGCCCCGGGGTAGGGGGCTACGAGCAGTACTTC.